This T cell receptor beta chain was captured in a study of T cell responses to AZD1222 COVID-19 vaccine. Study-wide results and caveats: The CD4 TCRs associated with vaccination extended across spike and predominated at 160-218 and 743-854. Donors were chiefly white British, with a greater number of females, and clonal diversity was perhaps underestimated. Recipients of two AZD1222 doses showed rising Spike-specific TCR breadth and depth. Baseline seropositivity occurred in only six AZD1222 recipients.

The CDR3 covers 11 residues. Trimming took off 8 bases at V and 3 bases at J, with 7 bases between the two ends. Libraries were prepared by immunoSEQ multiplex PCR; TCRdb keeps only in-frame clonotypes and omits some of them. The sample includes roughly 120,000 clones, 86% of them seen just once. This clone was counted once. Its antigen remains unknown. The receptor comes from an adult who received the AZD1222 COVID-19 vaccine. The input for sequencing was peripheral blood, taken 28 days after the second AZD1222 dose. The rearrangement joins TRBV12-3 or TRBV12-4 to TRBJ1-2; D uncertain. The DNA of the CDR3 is TGTGCCAGCCATGGGGACTATGGCTACACCTTC. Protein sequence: CASHGDYGYTF.